A selection of T cell receptor beta chains follows, all from one sample in a study of PD-L1 blockade in urothelial cancer. Here immunoSEQ multiplex PCR was the method, and the copy in TCRdb shows in-frame clones only, minus some. This table has tens of thousands of clones, roughly 82% appearing once. The sequences come from PBMCs, collected around atezolizumab (anti-PD-L1) treatment. The source of these receptors is a man aged 55-75 years with urothelial cancer. The CDR3 runs from the conserved cysteine through the conserved F or W. Each record gives: clone size, D gene, J gene, V gene, CDR3 DNA, CDR3 protein. A D gene is named only where the DNA matches it firmly. Clone size, where shown, is once, few, many, or a class for clones that have expanded.

- | TRBD2 | TRBJ2-5 | TRBV2 | TGTGCCAGCAGTGAAAGTTTACGTCTAGCGGGCAACCAAGAGACCCAGTACTTC | CASSESLRLAGNQETQYF
- | TRBD1 | TRBJ2-7 | TRBV28 | TGTGCCAGCATCCCGCCCCCTGGACAGGGTCCCTACGAGCAGTACTTC | CASIPPPGQGPYEQYF
- | - | TRBJ2-1 | TRBV19 | TGTGCCAGTAGTAAAGCTATAAGCGACTGGTCCTACAATGAGCAGTTCTTC | CASSKAISDWSYNEQFF
- | TRBD1 | TRBJ1-1 | TRBV5-4 | TGTGCCAGCAGCCCCAGGGGGCTTGGCACTGAAGCTTTCTTT | CASSPRGLGTEAFF
few | - | TRBJ2-7 | TRBV15 | TGTGCCACCAGCCCAGGCCCCATAGGGGGTGTCAACGAGCAGTACTTC | CATSPGPIGGVNEQYF
- | TRBD2 | TRBJ2-1 | TRBV7-9 | TGTGCCAGCAGCCCCAGAGCGGCGGGGGGGCATGAGCAGTTCTTC | CASSPRAAGGHEQFF
- | - | TRBJ2-2 | TRBV7-8 | TGTGCCAGCAGCCCCCCGGAGGGGAACACCGGGGAGCTGTTTTTT | CASSPPEGNTGELFF
- | - | TRBJ1-1 | TRBV18 | TGTGCCAGCTCACCAGGTCAGATTCGAAACACTGAAGCTTTCTTT | CASSPGQIRNTEAFF
- | - | TRBJ2-1 | TRBV30 | TGTGCCTGGAGTCCGACAGTGTACAATGAGCAGTTCTTC | CAWSPTVYNEQFF
- | - | TRBJ2-5 | TRBV7-2 | TGTGCCAGCAGCTTTTATACAGCCGAAGAGACCCAGTACTTC | CASSFYTAEETQYF
- | TRBD2 | TRBJ2-1 | TRBV19 | TGTGCCAGTAGTCGCGTGGCGGGGGGGATCTACAATGAGCAGTTCTTC | CASSRVAGGIYNEQFF
- | - | TRBJ2-7 | TRBV7-8 | TGTGCCAGCAGCCCACTAGGTATATCCTACGAGCAGTACTTC | CASSPLGISYEQYF
once | - | TRBJ1-2 | TRBV5-4 | TGTGCCAGCAGCTTGGGACAGGCTAACTATGGCTACACCTTC | CASSLGQANYGYTF
- | TRBD2 | TRBJ2-1 | TRBV5-1 | TGCGCCAGCAGCTTCCGGGGGGGCAGATACAATGAGCAGTTCTTC | CASSFRGGRYNEQFF
- | - | TRBJ1-3 | TRBV7-9 | TGTGCCAGCAGCTTAACCCTTCAGGGGACCGTCTCTGGAAACACCATATATTTT | CASSLTLQGTVSGNTIYF
- | - | TRBJ1-2 | TRBV11-2 | TGTGCCAGCAGCTTAGACGGGGGGGGTACTGACTATGGCTACACCTTC | CASSLDGGGTDYGYTF
- | TRBD1 | TRBJ2-7 | TRBV5-1 | TGCGCCAGCAGGGATGCACAGGGGCGCTCCTACGAGCAGTACTTC | CASRDAQGRSYEQYF
- | - | TRBJ1-4 | TRBV19 | TGTGCCAGTAGTATGAACCCCATGGTTGCGCTTAATGAAAAACTGTTTTTT | CASSMNPMVALNEKLFF
- | TRBD1 | TRBJ1-5 | TRBV10-2 | TGCGCCAGCAGTGATGGGACAGGGGGGAATCAGCCCCAGCATTTT | CASSDGTGGNQPQHF
- | TRBD1 | TRBJ2-1 | TRBV5-6 | TGTGCCAGCAGCTTGGGGACAGGGGGCTCCTACAATGAGCAGTTCTTC | CASSLGTGGSYNEQFF
medium-sized | - | TRBJ1-3 | TRBV7-2 | TGTGCCAGCAGCTTAGCCGGGGGTGCTGGAAACACCATATATTTT | CASSLAGGAGNTIYF
- | - | TRBJ1-4 | TRBV7-9 | TGTGCCAGCAGCTTAGGGGCTACAACTAATGAAAAACTGTTTTTT | CASSLGATTNEKLFF
- | - | TRBJ1-1 | TRBV6-4 | TGTGCCAGCAGTGACCAGGGTCTGAACACTGAAGCTTTCTTT | CASSDQGLNTEAFF
- | TRBD2 | TRBJ2-3 | TRBV28 | TGTGCCAGCAGCCGACCCAGCGGGGGGCGCACAGATACGCAGTATTTT | CASSRPSGGRTDTQYF